These T cell receptor beta chains were read from a single sample in a study of cytomegalovirus exposure and HLA in healthy donors. The data were produced by immunoSEQ multiplex PCR, yet TCRdb's version contains in-frame clones alone and is incomplete. This sample has roughly 220,000 clones, with approximately 80% found just once. The sequencing sample was made of PBMCs. These TCRs come from a man under 40 in good health and CMV-seronegative. Each CDR3 is given with its conserved first and last residue. D genes are given only for firm matches. The listing skips clone size in some rows; elsewhere it reads once, few, many or a size class.

d_gene	j_gene	v_gene	abundance	CDR3aa	CDR3nt
NA	TRBJ2-7	TRBV11-2	NA	CASSLEPVRRSYEQYF	TGTGCCAGCAGCTTAGAGCCAGTGAGGCGCTCCTACGAGCAGTACTTC
TRBD1	TRBJ1-3	TRBV2	NA	CASIPAGGAGNTIYF	TGTGCCAGCATCCCCGCAGGGGGCGCGGGAAACACCATATATTTT
NA	TRBJ2-5	TRBV21-1	NA	CASTRGAGVGETQYF	TGTGCCAGCACCCGGGGGGCAGGGGTCGGAGAGACCCAGTACTTC
TRBD1	TRBJ2-7	TRBV19	NA	CASRGNRGRAEQYF	TGTGCCAGTAGGGGGAACAGGGGGCGTGCCGAGCAGTACTTC
TRBD2	TRBJ2-5	TRBV5-4	NA	CASQEAGQETQYF	TGTGCCAGCCAGGAAGCGGGGCAAGAGACCCAGTACTTC
TRBD2	TRBJ2-3	TRBV11-2	NA	CASSFGGGADTQYF	TGTGCCAGCAGCTTTGGCGGGGGGGCAGATACGCAGTATTTT
TRBD1	TRBJ1-5	TRBV6-1	NA	CASSPGTVNQPQHF	TGTGCCAGCAGTCCCGGGACAGTGAATCAGCCCCAGCATTTT
NA	TRBJ2-7	TRBV7-8	NA	CASSFSEIPAEQYF	TGTGCCAGCAGCTTTAGTGAGATCCCCGCCGAGCAGTACTTC
NA	TRBJ1-2	TRBV9	few	CASSPTLREVKDGYTF	TGTGCCAGCAGCCCCACACTCAGGGAGGTAAAAGATGGCTACACCTTC
NA	TRBJ2-5	TRBV20-1	NA	CSPNQETQYF	TGCAGTCCAAACCAAGAGACCCAGTACTTC
TRBD2	TRBJ2-1	TRBV5-1	NA	CASSLLAAGGHNEQFF	TGCGCCAGCAGCTTACTCGCAGCGGGGGGTCACAATGAGCAGTTCTTC
NA	TRBJ2-2	TRBV7-2	few	CASSSRRRGNGELFF	TGTGCCAGCAGCTCCCGTCGCAGGGGCAACGGGGAGCTGTTTTTT
TRBD1	TRBJ2-1	TRBV7-9	NA	CASSAPGQSYNEQFF	TGTGCCAGCAGCGCTCCGGGACAGTCCTACAATGAGCAGTTCTTC
NA	TRBJ2-5	TRBV7-2	NA	CASSFGIQETQYF	TGTGCCAGCAGCTTCGGGATCCAAGAGACCCAGTACTTC
NA	TRBJ1-1	TRBV5-1	NA	CASSLTDTLNTEAFF	TGCGCCAGCAGCTTAACGGACACCCTGAACACTGAAGCTTTCTTT